This T cell receptor beta chain came from a study of STAT5B mutations in CD4+ large granular lymphocyte leukemia. Study-wide findings and caveats: No patients shared main leukemic clonotypes, though approximately 26% appeared at low frequency elsewhere.

V lost 2 bases to trimming and J lost 1 base, with 14 bases between them. CDR3 size: 16 residues. Germline loops: CDR1 MNHNY, CDR2 SVGAGI (reference sequence). Here immunoSEQ multiplex PCR was the method, and the copy in TCRdb shows in-frame clones only, minus some. This sample has fewer than 40,000 clones; approximately 76% occur once, and the top ten carry 0.4% to 0.45%. About this clone itself: Its antigen remains unidentified.

The sequencing sample was made of CD4+ T cells from blood buffy coats. This sequence originates from a human donor in good health. The genes are TRBV6-6 and TRBJ1-1; D is possibly TRBD1 (6 bases). The CDR3 DNA reads TGTGCCAGCAGTTACGGGGGGGCAAACCCGAACACTGAAGCTTTCTTT. Protein: CASSYGGANPNTEAFF.